A single sample gave rise to the 27 T cell receptor beta chains below, sequenced in a study of blood T cell repertoires in COVID-19. Data came from immunoSEQ multiplex PCR; TCRdb stores just in-frame clones and leaves some out. The repertoire has about 88,000 clones, 90% of them found once; the top ten carry 5% to 7%. The sample taken for sequencing was peripheral blood. These receptors were obtained from a man younger than 35 with COVID-19, enrolled during active disease.

Of note for this clone: The junction does not match germline at one end; this may be a read error. This chain connects TRBV27 to TRBJ1-4, with no clear D. This CDR3 is 11 amino acids long. Germline CDR1 and CDR2: MNHEY and SMNVEV (reference sequence). This CDR3 is CASSSPEKLLF. The CDR3 nucleotides read TGTGCCAGCAGTTCGCCTGAAAAACTGCTTTTT.

This chain uses TRBV9 with TRBJ2-2; 10 bases map to TRBD2. J was trimmed by 8 bases and V by 3 bases; bases with no gene match: 10. The CDR3 has 16 residues. Germline loops: CDR1 SGDLS, CDR2 YYNGEE. CDR3 bases: TGTGCCAGCAGCGCGGGACTAGCGACAAAAGGGGGGGAGCTGTTTTTT. Translation gives CASSAGLATKGGELFF.

The chain is built from TRBV4-3 and TRBJ2-7; 7 bases match TRBD1. Germline-derived CDR1 and CDR2 are LGHNA and YSLEER. The V gene end was trimmed by 4 bases and the J gene end by 3 bases; junction bases not matched to a gene: 9. CDR3 length equals 15 residues. CDR3 residues: CASSLGQGQNYEQYF. In DNA, the CDR3 is TGCGCCAGCAGCCTTGGCCAGGGACAGAACTACGAGCAGTACTTC.

In this sample, this clone turned up once. The chain employs TRBV14 and TRBJ1-1; D uncertain. Trimming took off 0 bases at V and 4 bases at J, with 18 bases between the two ends. Germline CDR1 SGHDN, CDR2 FVKESK. CDR3 length equals 17 residues. This CDR3 is CASSQDLWQFSGTEAFF. CDR3 DNA sequence: TGTGCCAGCAGCCAAGATCTGTGGCAGTTCTCGGGCACTGAAGCTTTCTTT.

The chain is built from TRBV11-3 and TRBJ2-1; the match to TRBD2 covers 9 bases. The V gene's germline CDR1 is SGHNT and CDR2 YENEEA. The CDR3 consists of 15 residues. With 1 base clipped from V and 6 bases from J, the junction kept 4 bases outside the gene matches. This CDR3 is CASSLGTSEVNEQFF. The DNA of the CDR3 is TGTGCCAGCAGCTTAGGGACTAGCGAGGTCAATGAGCAGTTCTTC.

The gene calls are TRBV27 and TRBJ1-3, with D possibly TRBD1 on 6 matching bases. Germline CDR1 MNHEY, CDR2 SMNVEV (reference sequence). The length of the CDR3 is 16 residues. The V end lost 3 bases, the J end lost 0 bases, and 12 bases lay between the germline ends. CDR3: CASSFGGPGSGNTIYF. The CDR3 DNA reads TGTGCCAGCAGTTTCGGGGGGCCGGGCTCTGGAAACACCATATATTTT.

This chain uses TRBV11-2 with TRBJ2-3; TRBD2 might be the D (6 bases). There are 14 residues in the CDR3. V was pared by 5 bases and J by 4 bases, with 13 bases between. Germline V gene lookup returns CDR1 SGHAT and CDR2 FQNNGV. The CDR3 reads CASSLGGPPDTQYF. The CDR3 DNA follows: TGTGCCAGCAGCCTCGGGGGTCCCCCAGATACGCAGTATTTT.

The genes are TRBV18 and TRBJ2-7, with unresolved D. The CDR3 is 14 amino acids. V was pared by 2 bases and J by 2 bases, with 10 bases between. Per the germline V gene, CDR1 is KGHSH and CDR2 is LQKENI. The CDR3: CASSPVAETYEQYF. The CDR3 DNA reads TGTGCCAGCTCACCAGTAGCAGAGACCTACGAGCAGTACTTC.

V and J are TRBV9 and TRBJ2-3, with 10 bases fitting TRBD1. Germline CDR1 SGDLS, CDR2 YYNGEE. The CDR3 covers 15 residues. The V gene end was trimmed by 2 bases and the J gene end by 5 bases; junction bases not matched to a gene: 5. The CDR3 DNA sequence: TGTGCCAGCAGCGTCGGACAGGGGGTGCAAGATACGCAGTATTTT. Translation gives CASSVGQGVQDTQYF.

The V gene is TRBV9, the J gene TRBJ1-6, with 7 positions matching TRBD1. In germline, CDR1 is SGDLS, CDR2 YYNGEE. The CDR3 contains 15 residues. V dropped 0 bases and J dropped 9; count of bases not matched to a gene: 6. The CDR3 bases are TGTGCCAGCAGCGTAGAGGGGGCGGTAGGTTCACCCCTCCACTTT. This sequence encodes CASSVEGAVGSPLHF. The entire variable domain, with the rest obtained from reference TRBV9 and TRBJ1-6, is as follows: DSGVTQTPKHLITATGQRVTLRCSPRSGDLSVYWYQQSLDQGLQFLIQYYNGEERAKGNILERFSAQQFPDLHSELNLSSLELGDSALYFCASSVEGAVGSPLHFGNGTRLTVT.

The V and J genes are TRBV28 and TRBJ2-4; the match to TRBD1 covers 11 bases. V was pared by 3 bases and J by 3 bases, with 10 bases of the junction left unmatched. The V gene's germline CDR1 is MDHEN and CDR2 SYDVKM. CDR3 length: 18 amino acids. The CDR3 loop reads CASSLRTGGAFGKNIQYF. In DNA, the CDR3 is TGTGCCAGCAGTTTGAGGACAGGGGGCGCATTCGGCAAAAACATTCAGTACTTC.

The chain uses TRBV5-1 and TRBJ2-5, with D possibly being TRBD2 (5 bases). From germline, CDR1 is SGHRS and CDR2 YFSETQ. The CDR3 covers 14 residues. Trimming removed 0 bases at V and 0 bases at J, with 6 bases between. CDR3 DNA: TGCGCCAGCAGCTTGGGAGGGTACCAAGAGACCCAGTACTTC. Its translation is CASSLGGYQETQYF. The full variable domain, in which reference TRBV5-1 and TRBJ2-5 provide the parts outside the CDR3, is KAGVTQTPRYLIKTRGQQVTLSCSPISGHRSVSWYQQTPGQGLQFLFEYFSETQRNKGNFPGRFSGRQFSNSRSEMNVSTLELGDSALYLCASSLGGYQETQYFGPGTRLLVL.

The rearrangement links TRBV4-1 to TRBJ2-1; D is perhaps TRBD2 (6 bases). The length of the CDR3 is 15 residues. Germline V CDR1 and CDR2: MGHRA, YSYEKL. The V end was cut by 3 bases, the J end by 7 bases, with 16 bases between. CDR3 loop: CASSQGGKVRNEQFF. DNA of the CDR3: TGCGCCAGCAGCCAGGGCGGGAAGGTAAGGAATGAGCAGTTCTTC.

V gene TRBV20-1 combines with J gene TRBJ2-7, with 9 bases that match TRBD1. V was pared by 6 bases and J by 3 bases, with 0 bases of the junction left unmatched. Germline loops: CDR1 DFQATT, CDR2 SNEGSKA (reference sequence). The CDR3 loop spans 11 amino acids. The CDR3 here is CSADRGYEQYF. In nucleotides, the CDR3 is TGCAGTGCGGACAGGGGCTACGAGCAGTACTTC.

J is TRBJ2-7 and V is TRBV25-1; 7 positions match TRBD1. This CDR3 region has 14 residues. After removal of 4 bases from V and 4 bases from J, the junction contained 7 bases not matched to a gene. Germline V gives CDR1 MGHDK, CDR2 SYGVNS. The CDR3 DNA reads as TGTGCCAGCAGTGGGCCGTACAGGGGATACGAGCAGTACTTC. Residues: CASSGPYRGYEQYF.

This clone was recorded once. The chain has TRBV10-3 and TRBJ1-3; D perhaps matches TRBD1 (6 bases). V dropped 5 bases and J dropped 4 bases, with 9 bases sitting between them. The V gene's germline CDR1 is ENHRY and CDR2 SYGVKD. The CDR3 is made up of 13 amino acids. Written as DNA, the CDR3 is TGTGCCATCAGTACAGGGTACGGAAACACCATATATTTT. As protein: CAISTGYGNTIYF.

The chain carries TRBV6-4 and TRBJ2-7; D is perhaps TRBD1 (6 bases). CDR1 MRHNA and CDR2 SNTAGT come from the germline V gene. The germline V and J ends were trimmed by 0 bases and 3 bases, with 9 bases remaining between them. The CDR3 runs to 14 residues. The CDR3 region is CASSDSTGHYEQYF. As DNA, the CDR3 is TGTGCCAGCAGTGACTCTACGGGACACTACGAGCAGTACTTC.

This clone appeared a few times. This chain connects TRBV5-6 to TRBJ2-1; D is possibly TRBD1 (6 bases). The CDR3 has 14 amino acids. V lost 3 bases, J lost 3 bases, and 10 bases lay in between. Germline CDR1 reads SGHDT; CDR2 reads YYEEEE. CDR3 bases: TGTGCCAGCAGCTACGGGACACTCTACAATGAGCAGTTCTTC. This sequence encodes CASSYGTLYNEQFF.

The V gene is TRBV11-2, the J gene TRBJ2-3; possibly TRBD2 for D (6 bases). CDR3 length: 14 residues. The germline V and J ends were trimmed by 1 base and 9 bases, with 14 bases remaining between them. Germline CDR1 reads SGHAT; CDR2 reads FQNNGV. In nucleotides, the CDR3 is TGTGCCAGCAGCTTAGGCATCCGGGGGAGGACGCAGTATTTT. It codes for CASSLGIRGRTQYF.

The gene calls are TRBV18 and TRBJ2-7; D gene unclear. CDR3 length equals 12 residues. V lost 6 bases and J 2 bases, leaving 8 bases between the germline ends. Germline loops: CDR1 KGHSH, CDR2 LQKENI. For the CDR3, the DNA is TGTGCCAGCTCCCCGGAGACCTACGAGCAGTACTTC. Translated: CASSPETYEQYF.

This clone occurred once. The chain has TRBV29-1 and TRBJ2-2; D is unresolved. Per the germline V gene, CDR1 is SQVTM and CDR2 is ANQGSEA. There are 15 residues in the CDR3. The V gene lost 4 bases and the J gene lost 4 bases, with 16 bases spanning the gap. The CDR3 DNA follows: TGCAGCGTTGGACTCGCCGGTACTTTCACCGGGGAGCTGTTTTTT. Residues: CSVGLAGTFTGELFF.

The chain links TRBV29-1 to TRBJ1-1; D not certain. The CDR3 covers 13 residues. V shed 3 bases and J shed 5 bases, with 13 bases lying between them. The germline gives CDR1 SQVTM, CDR2 ANQGSEA. The CDR3 region has the DNA TGCAGCGTTGATGCTGAGGGATCGACTGAAGCTTTCTTT. Its protein is CSVDAEGSTEAFF.

This clone has only one observation. The J gene is TRBJ1-5, the V gene TRBV19, with D possibly being TRBD1 (5 bases). The CDR3 contains 13 residues. The V gene's germline CDR1 is LNHDA and CDR2 SQIVND (reference sequence). V was shortened by 4 bases and J by 7 bases, with 11 bases between the two germline ends. CDR3 coding DNA: TGTGCCAGTAGTAGTAGGGGATTCCAGCCCCAGCATTTT. This gives the protein CASSSRGFQPQHF.

The chain carries TRBV15 and TRBJ2-5, with a weak D call TRBD2 (5 bases). V was pared by 3 bases and J by 2 bases, with 10 bases between. The CDR3 has 14 residues. In germline, CDR1 is LNHNV, CDR2 YYDKDF (reference sequence). In nucleotides, the CDR3 is TGTGCCACCAGCAGCTTTCCGGGACAAGAGACCCAGTACTTC. Translating gives CATSSFPGQETQYF.

This chain connects TRBV3-1 (or the pseudogene TRBV3-2) to TRBJ2-1; tentative D call: TRBD1 (6 bases). The CDR3 has 13 amino acids. The V end lost 6 bases, the J end lost 4 bases, and 10 bases lay between the germline ends. Germline loops: CDR1 LGHDT, CDR2 YNNKEL (reference sequence). This chain's CDR3 is CASRGGGYNEQFF. CDR3 bases: TGTGCCAGCAGAGGGGGTGGTTACAATGAGCAGTTCTTC.

This clone turned up a few times. The rearrangement uses TRBV28 and TRBJ2-1; the D gene is possibly TRBD2 (6 bases). The germline V gene encodes CDR1 MDHEN and CDR2 SYDVKM. This CDR3 is 13 amino acids long. Trimming stripped 4 bases from V and 8 bases from J, with 12 bases between. The CDR3 here is CASSSGLNYEQFF. In DNA form, the CDR3 reads TGTGCCAGCAGTTCGGGACTTAACTATGAGCAGTTCTTC.

The chain recombines TRBV5-1 with TRBJ1-5; D might be TRBD1 (5 bases). Germline CDR1 SGHRS, CDR2 YFSETQ. Trimming took off 3 bases at V and 7 bases at J, with 17 bases between the two ends. The CDR3 covers 15 residues. In DNA form, the CDR3 reads TGCGCCAGCAGCTGGAGGGAGGAGGGGATCCAGCCCCAGCATTTT. It encodes CASSWREEGIQPQHF. The full variable domain, rest sourced from reference TRBV5-1 and TRBJ1-5, is KAGVTQTPRYLIKTRGQQVTLSCSPISGHRSVSWYQQTPGQGLQFLFEYFSETQRNKGNFPGRFSGRQFSNSRSEMNVSTLELGDSALYLCASSWREEGIQPQHFGDGTRLSIL.